One T cell receptor (beta chain) is described in this entry. The target of this receptor is not known. No much larger clone exists at a distance of one base, and base qualities are not known. The immunoSEQ Assay, a bias-controlled multiplex PCR, was used to amplify TCRbeta CDR3 regions from genomic DNA. Regarding the original processing steps: Nucleated cell counts per sample were estimated from amplification of reference gene primers within the assay. Sequence reads were collapsed and filtered to measure the absolute abundance of every unique TCRbeta CDR3 rearrangement. For each sample, productive Simpson clonality was calculated as the square root of Simpson's diversity index over productive rearrangements. The table comes from immuneACCESS by way of TCRdb, which keeps in-frame sequences with V and J called. Part of the clones is missing from these tables; in studies checked, under half for an unresolved V gene and the rest for unknown reasons. The V and J calls and the clone size are those of that table, but D and trimming were determined from the DNA. In all, the sample holds 120,000 or so clones, and about 86% of those were seen once. The ten largest clonotypes hold approximately 6.3% of the sample.

The data stem from a study of blood T cell repertoires in COVID-19 (dated by TCRdb to the early 2020s). Concerning the study at large: Samples covering the acute and convalescent phases of COVID-19 were provided by collaborators in the United States, Italy and Spain. The dataset comprised deeply sampled blood TCRbeta repertoires from subjects exposed to, actively infected with, or recovered from COVID-19. The prospective study material was composed of cDNA or gDNA derived from T cells, B-cell-depleted T cells, or PBMCs. A de-identified subject ID, COVID-19 status, age in years and sex were almost always included in the sample metadata. Samples were obtained from the ongoing ImmuneRACE study (first 160 participants) and from 1,254 subjects provided by 6 global collaborators. Where available, HLA class I and class II types were obtained from metadata supplied by the sample provider rather than from assay-based typing. The repertoires were made available in a free public database intended to serve as a resource for research on the immune response to SARS-CoV-2.

The CDR3 runs 14 residues from the cysteine to the phenylalanine. Only the CDR3 part of the read is kept: 42 bases, read in frame from the first base. V and J are trimmed by 6 bases and 6 bases, and the gene matches miss 6 bases of the junction. CDR1 and CDR2 are drawn from the germline V gene: SNHLY, FYNNEI. Each collaborating institution followed its own protocols to collect whole blood in K2EDTA tubes. For TCRbeta analysis, collaborators shipped samples in one of three forms: frozen whole blood, isolated PBMCs, or DNA extracted from either of those sample types. Summary of the overall study and its limitations: How much clinical and demographic metadata was included differed by source and by participant, and the metadata was provided uncurated.

The rearranged segments are TRBV2 and TRBJ2-3; 10 central bases correspond to TRBD2. The TCR comes from an older man with active or convalescent COVID-19. Sequencing used peripheral blood. The DNA sequence reads TGTGCCAGCAGAGCCGGGACTAGCGCTGATACGCAGTATTTT. This yields the protein CASRAGTSADTQYF.